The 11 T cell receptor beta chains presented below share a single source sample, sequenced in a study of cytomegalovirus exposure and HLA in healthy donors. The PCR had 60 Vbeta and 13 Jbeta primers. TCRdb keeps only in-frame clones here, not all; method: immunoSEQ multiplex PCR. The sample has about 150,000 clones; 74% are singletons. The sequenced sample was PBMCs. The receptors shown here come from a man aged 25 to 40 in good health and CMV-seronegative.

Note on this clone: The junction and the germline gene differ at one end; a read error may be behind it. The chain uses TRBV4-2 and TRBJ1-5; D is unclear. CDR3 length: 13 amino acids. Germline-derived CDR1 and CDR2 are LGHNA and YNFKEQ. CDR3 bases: TGTGCCAGCAGCCAAGACGGGGATCAGCCCCAGAATTTT. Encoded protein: CASSQDGDQPQNF.

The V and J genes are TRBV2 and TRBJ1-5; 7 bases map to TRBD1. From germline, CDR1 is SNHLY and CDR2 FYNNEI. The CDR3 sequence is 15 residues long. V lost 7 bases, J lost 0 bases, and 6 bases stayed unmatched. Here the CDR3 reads CASKRDSNSNQPQHF. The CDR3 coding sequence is TGTGCCAGCAAAAGGGACAGTAATAGCAATCAGCCCCAGCATTTT. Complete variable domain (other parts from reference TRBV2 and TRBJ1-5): EPEVTQTPSHQVTQMGQEVILRCVPISNHLYFYWYRQILGQKVEFLVSFYNNEISEKSEIFDDQFSVERPDGSNFTLKIRSTKLEDSAMYFCASKRDSNSNQPQHFGDGTRLSIL.

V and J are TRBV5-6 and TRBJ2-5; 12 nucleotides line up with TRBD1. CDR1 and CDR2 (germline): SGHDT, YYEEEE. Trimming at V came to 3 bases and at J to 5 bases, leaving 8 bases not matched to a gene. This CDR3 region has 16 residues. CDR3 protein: CASSSGDRGRGETQYF. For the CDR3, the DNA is TGTGCCAGCAGCTCCGGGGACAGGGGGCGCGGGGAGACCCAGTACTTC.

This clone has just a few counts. CDR3 in DNA: TGTGCCAGCAGTGAGAGGGCTGTGGCTTTCTTT. The encoded protein is CASSERAVAFF. The chain recombines TRBV2 with TRBJ1-1; D not resolved. The CDR3 totals 11 residues. Germline loops: CDR1 SNHLY, CDR2 FYNNEI. V lost 3 bases and J lost 11, with 10 bases in between.

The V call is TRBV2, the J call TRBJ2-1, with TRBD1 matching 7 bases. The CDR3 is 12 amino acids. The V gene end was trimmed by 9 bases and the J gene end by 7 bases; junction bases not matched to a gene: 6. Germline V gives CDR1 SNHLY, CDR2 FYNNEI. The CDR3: CARYRGANEQFF. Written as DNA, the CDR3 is TGTGCCAGATACAGGGGTGCGAATGAGCAGTTCTTC.

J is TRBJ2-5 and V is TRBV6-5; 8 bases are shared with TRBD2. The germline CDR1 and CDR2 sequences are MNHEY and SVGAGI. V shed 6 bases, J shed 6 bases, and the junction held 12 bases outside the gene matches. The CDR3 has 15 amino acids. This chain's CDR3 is CASSPSAGGAKTQYF. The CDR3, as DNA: TGTGCCAGCAGCCCCTCTGCGGGGGGTGCAAAGACCCAGTACTTC.

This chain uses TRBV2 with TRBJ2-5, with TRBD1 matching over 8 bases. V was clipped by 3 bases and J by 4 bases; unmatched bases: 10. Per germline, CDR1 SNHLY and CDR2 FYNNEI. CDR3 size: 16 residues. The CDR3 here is CASSETGRGRVETQYF. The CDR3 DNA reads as TGTGCCAGCAGTGAGACGGGCAGGGGGCGGGTAGAGACCCAGTACTTC.

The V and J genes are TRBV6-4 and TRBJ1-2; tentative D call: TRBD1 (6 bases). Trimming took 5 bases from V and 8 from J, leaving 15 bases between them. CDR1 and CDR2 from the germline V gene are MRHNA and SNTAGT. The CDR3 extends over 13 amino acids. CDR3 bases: TGTGCCAGCAGTAGACAGGACGGGTGGGGCTACACCTTC. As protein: CASSRQDGWGYTF.

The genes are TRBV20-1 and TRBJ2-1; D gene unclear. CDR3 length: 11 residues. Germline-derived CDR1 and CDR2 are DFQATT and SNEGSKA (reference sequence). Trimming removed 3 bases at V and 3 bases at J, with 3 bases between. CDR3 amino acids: CSASRYNEQFF. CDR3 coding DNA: TGCAGTGCTAGCCGCTACAATGAGCAGTTCTTC.

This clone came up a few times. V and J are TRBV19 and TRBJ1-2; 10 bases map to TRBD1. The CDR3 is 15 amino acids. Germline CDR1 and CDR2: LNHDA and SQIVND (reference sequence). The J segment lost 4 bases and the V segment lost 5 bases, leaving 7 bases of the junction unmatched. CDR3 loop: CASSAGTGEAYGYTF. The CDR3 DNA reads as TGTGCCAGTAGTGCCGGGACAGGGGAAGCCTATGGCTACACCTTC.

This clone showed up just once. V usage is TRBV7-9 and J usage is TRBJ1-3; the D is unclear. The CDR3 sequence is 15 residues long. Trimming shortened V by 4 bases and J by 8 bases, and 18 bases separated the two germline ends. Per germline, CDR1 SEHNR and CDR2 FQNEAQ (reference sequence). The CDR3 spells CASSSTDLSPDTIYF. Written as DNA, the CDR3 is TGTGCCAGCAGCTCTACAGATCTGTCCCCGGACACCATATATTTT.